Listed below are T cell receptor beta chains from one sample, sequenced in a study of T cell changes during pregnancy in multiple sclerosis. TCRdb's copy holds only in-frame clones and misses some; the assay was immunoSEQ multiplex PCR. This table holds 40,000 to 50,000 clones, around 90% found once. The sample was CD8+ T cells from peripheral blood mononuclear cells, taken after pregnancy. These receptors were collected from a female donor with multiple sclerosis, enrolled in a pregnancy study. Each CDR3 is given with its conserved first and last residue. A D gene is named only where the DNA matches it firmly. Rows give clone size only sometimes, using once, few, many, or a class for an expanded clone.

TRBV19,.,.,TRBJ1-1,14,CASKGTFGGTEAFF,TGTGCCAGTAAAGGGACATTTGGGGGCACTGAAGCTTTCTTT
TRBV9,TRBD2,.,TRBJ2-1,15,CASSDLAGGRNEQFF,TGTGCCAGCAGCGATCTAGCGGGGGGGCGTAATGAGCAGTTCTTC
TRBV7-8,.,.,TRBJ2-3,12,CASSSGTDTQYF,TGTGCCAGCAGCTCAGGGACAGATACGCAGTATTTT
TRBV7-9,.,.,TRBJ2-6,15,CASSIQGGGANVLTF,TGTGCCAGCAGTATACAGGGTGGAGGGGCCAACGTCCTGACTTTC
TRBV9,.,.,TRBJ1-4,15,CASSATGWGEEKLFF,TGTGCCAGCAGCGCGACAGGTTGGGGTGAGGAAAAACTGTTTTTT
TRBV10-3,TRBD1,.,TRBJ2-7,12,CAILGQSYEQYF,TGTGCCATCCTGGGACAGTCCTACGAGCAGTACTTC
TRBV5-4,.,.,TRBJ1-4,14,CASSPPGMNEKLFF,TGTGCCAGCAGCCCCCCCGGTATGAATGAAAAACTGTTTTTT
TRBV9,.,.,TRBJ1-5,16,CASSKEGDDHNQPQHF,TGTGCCAGCAGCAAGGAAGGGGATGACCACAATCAGCCCCAGCATTTT
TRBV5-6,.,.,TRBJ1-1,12,CASSPGSTEAFF,TGTGCCAGCAGCCCAGGGTCCACTGAAGCTTTCTTT
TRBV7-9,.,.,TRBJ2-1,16,CASSLPGGDSYNEQFF,TGTGCCAGCAGCTTACCGGGCGGGGACTCCTACAATGAGCAGTTCTTC
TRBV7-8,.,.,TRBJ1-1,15,CASSFTEYMNTEAFF,TGTGCCAGCAGCTTTACAGAATACATGAACACTGAAGCTTTCTTT
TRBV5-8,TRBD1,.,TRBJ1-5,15,CASSQGQTSNQPQHF,TGTGCCAGCAGCCAGGGACAGACTAGCAATCAGCCCCAGCATTTT
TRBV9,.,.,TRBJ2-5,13,CASSVYAAETQYF,TGTGCCAGCAGCGTCTACGCGGCGGAGACCCAGTACTTC
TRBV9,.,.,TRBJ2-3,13,CASSPTAFDTQYF,TGTGCCAGCAGCCCGACAGCGTTTGATACGCAGTATTTT
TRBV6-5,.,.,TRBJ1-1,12,CASTHPGTEAFF,TGTGCCAGCACCCACCCGGGGACTGAAGCTTTCTTT
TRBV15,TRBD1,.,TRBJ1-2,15,CATSSPPTGENGYTF,TGTGCCACCAGCAGTCCCCCGACAGGGGAAAATGGCTACACCTTC
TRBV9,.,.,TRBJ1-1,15,CASSPNVRLGTEAFF,TGTGCCAGCAGCCCAAATGTCAGGCTGGGCACTGAAGCTTTCTTT
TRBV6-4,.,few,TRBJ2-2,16,CASSDSASSNTGELFF,TGTGCCAGCAGTGACTCAGCTAGTTCGAACACCGGGGAGCTGTTTTTT
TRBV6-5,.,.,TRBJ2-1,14,CASSQGLVAHEQFF,TGTGCCAGCAGCCAAGGCCTAGTCGCCCATGAGCAGTTCTTC
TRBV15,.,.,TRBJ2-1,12,CATSDRYNEQFF,TGTGCCACCAGCGACAGGTACAATGAGCAGTTCTTC
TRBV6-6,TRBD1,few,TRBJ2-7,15,CASRGRDPQGGEQYF,TGTGCCAGCAGAGGTCGTGATCCACAGGGGGGCGAGCAGTACTTC
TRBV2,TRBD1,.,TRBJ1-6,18,CASSESTDSGTGDSPLHF,TGTGCCAGCAGTGAATCAACTGATAGCGGGACAGGGGATTCACCCCTCCACTTT
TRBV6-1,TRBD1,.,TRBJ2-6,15,CATPGTGSGANVLTF,TGTGCCACCCCCGGGACAGGGTCTGGGGCCAACGTCCTGACTTTC
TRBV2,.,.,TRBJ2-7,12,CASSAQAYEQYF,TGTGCCAGCAGTGCCCAGGCCTACGAGCAGTACTTC
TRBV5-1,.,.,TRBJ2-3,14,CASSPQFLSDTQYF,TGCGCCAGCAGCCCCCAGTTCCTGTCAGATACGCAGTATTTT
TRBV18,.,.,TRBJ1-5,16,CASSPGGGQTNQPQHF,TGTGCCAGCTCACCTGGGGGCGGACAGACTAATCAGCCCCAGCATTTT
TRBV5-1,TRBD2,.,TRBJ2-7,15,CASSLGTSGSYEQYF,TGCGCCAGCAGCTTGGGGACTAGCGGTTCCTACGAGCAGTACTTC
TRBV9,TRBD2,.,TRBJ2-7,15,CASSVGLAGGYEQYF,TGTGCCAGCAGCGTAGGACTAGCGGGGGGGTACGAGCAGTACTTC
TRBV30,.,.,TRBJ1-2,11,CAWLGVYGYTF,TGTGCCTGGCTAGGCGTCTATGGCTACACCTTC
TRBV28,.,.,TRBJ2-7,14,CASNGQGGTYEQYF,TGTGCCAGCAATGGCCAGGGAGGAACCTACGAGCAGTACTTC